These 12 T cell receptor beta chains came from one sample sequenced in a study of T cell responses to AZD1222 COVID-19 vaccine. Sequencing used immunoSEQ multiplex PCR; TCRdb keeps in-frame clones, though not all of them. The repertoire holds tens of thousands of clones, with around 82% as singletons. The sample here was peripheral blood, taken 28 days after the second AZD1222 dose. The receptors derive from an adult who received the AZD1222 COVID-19 vaccine.

This chain joins TRBV5-1 and TRBJ2-7; possibly TRBD1 for D (6 bases). The V end was cut by 4 bases, the J end by 7 bases, with 12 bases between. Germline V lookup: CDR1 SGHRS, CDR2 YFSETQ. CDR3 size: 12 residues. The CDR3 protein is CASSRGSGEQYF. CDR3 in DNA: TGCGCCAGCAGCAGGGGGAGCGGTGAGCAGTACTTC.

The rearrangement joins TRBV7-2 to TRBJ2-5; 9 nucleotides match TRBD1. The germline V gene encodes CDR1 SGHTA and CDR2 FQGNSA. The CDR3 loop spans 14 amino acids. V trimming: 5 bases; J trimming: 5 bases; junction bases outside the gene matches: 6. The CDR3 region has the DNA TGTGCCAGCAGCCCGGACAGGGGATGGGAGACCCAGTACTTC. This encodes CASSPDRGWETQYF.

The chain carries TRBV19 and TRBJ2-4; a possible D gene is TRBD2 (5 bases). The germline V gene has CDR1 LNHDA and CDR2 SQIVND (reference sequence). The CDR3 consists of 16 residues. With 3 bases removed from V and 3 bases from J, the gap between germline ends came to 15 bases. CDR3 amino acids: CASSIVRGIGKNIQYF. The CDR3 DNA is TGTGCCAGTAGTATTGTCCGAGGGATCGGCAAAAACATTCAGTACTTC.

This clone was recorded a few times. The rearrangement uses TRBV28 and TRBJ1-6; a weak D match, TRBD1 (6 bases). The V end was cut by 5 bases, the J end by 2 bases, with 13 bases between. CDR1 is MDHEN, CDR2 SYDVKM, per germline. The CDR3 spans 16 residues. The CDR3 here is CASSGGQRTYNSPLHF. As DNA, the CDR3 is TGTGCCAGCAGTGGGGGACAAAGGACCTATAATTCACCCCTCCACTTT.

This chain joins TRBV10-3 and TRBJ1-1; D remains unclear. V was pared by 3 bases and J by 9 bases, with 17 bases between. The germline V gene encodes CDR1 ENHRY and CDR2 SYGVKD. The CDR3 contains 14 residues. DNA of the CDR3: TGTGCCATCAGTGAAATAGGATTCGGGCGGAAAGCTTTCTTT. Encoded protein: CAISEIGFGRKAFF.

The gene calls are TRBV9 and TRBJ2-3; TRBD2 aligns across 9 bases. Germline lookup yields CDR1 SGDLS and CDR2 YYNGEE. The CDR3 extends over 17 amino acids. J was trimmed by 0 bases and V by 0 bases; bases with no gene match: 5. As DNA, the CDR3 is TGTGCCAGCAGCGTAGTTTCTAGCGGGGTGAGCACAGATACGCAGTATTTT. Its protein is CASSVVSSGVSTDTQYF.

In DNA form, the CDR3 reads TGTGCCAGCAGTTTTTTCGGTCAGGGACAAGAGACCCAGTACTTC. As protein: CASSFFGQGQETQYF. The rearrangement links TRBV27 to TRBJ2-5, with D possibly matching TRBD1 (5 bases). V lost 3 bases and J 2 bases, leaving 13 bases between the germline ends. The CDR3 sequence is 15 residues long. Germline loops: CDR1 MNHEY, CDR2 SMNVEV (reference sequence).

V and J are TRBV12-3 or TRBV12-4 and TRBJ1-2, with D uncertain. The CDR3 has 13 residues. V was clipped by 7 bases and J by 6 bases, with 15 bases between them. CDR3 sequence (DNA): TGTGCCAGCAAGGAGGGCCTTCTTCATGGCTACACCTTC. It specifies CASKEGLLHGYTF.

V is TRBV3-1 (or the pseudogene TRBV3-2) and J is TRBJ1-1; D is perhaps TRBD1 (6 bases). The germline CDR1 and CDR2 sequences are LGHDT and YNNKEL (reference sequence). The CDR3 extends over 14 amino acids. Trimming left V 1 base short and J 2 bases short, with 8 bases between. This CDR3 is CASSQAGANTEAFF. The CDR3 nucleotides are TGTGCCAGCAGCCAAGCAGGGGCCAACACTGAAGCTTTCTTT.

J is TRBJ2-1 and V is TRBV28; TRBD1 agrees at 9 bases. Germline V CDR1 and CDR2: MDHEN, SYDVKM. V lost 2 bases to trimming and J lost 9 bases; unmatched junction nucleotides: 8. This CDR3 region has 15 residues. CDR3 sequence reads: CASSLAGQGRSEQFF. The CDR3 DNA is TGTGCCAGCAGTTTAGCGGGACAGGGCCGAAGTGAGCAGTTCTTC.

The chain uses TRBV12-3 or TRBV12-4 and TRBJ2-2; D possibly uses TRBD1 or TRBD2 (5 bases each). V was clipped by 6 bases and J by 6 bases, with 11 bases between them. CDR3 length: 13 amino acids. CDR3 loop: CASSLQGPGELFF. The CDR3 DNA sequence: TGTGCCAGCAGCCTCCAGGGACCCGGGGAGCTGTTTTTT.

The genes are TRBV9 and TRBJ2-1; D remains ambiguous. CDR1 and CDR2 (germline): SGDLS, YYNGEE. The germline V and J ends were trimmed by 0 bases and 2 bases, with 12 bases remaining between them. The CDR3 spans 16 residues. This chain's CDR3 is CASSVVGGGPYNEQFF. For the CDR3, the DNA is TGTGCCAGCAGCGTAGTTGGCGGCGGACCCTACAATGAGCAGTTCTTC.